Listed below are T cell receptor beta chains from one sample, sequenced in a study of blood T cells in healthy people across ages. TCRdb called the 5' RACE reads again in MiXCR, with one record for every CDR3 protein. The sample holds hundreds of thousands of distinct CDR3 sequences, about 50% seen once. Sequenced: blood. These TCRs come from an elderly woman in good health. Both conserved end residues are part of each CDR3. The D gene is left open where the match is weak. Size is stated for part of the rows, as once, few or many counts, or as a class when the clone is expanded.

cdr3_length | d_call | j_call | v_call | clone_size | cdr3_aa | cdr3_nt
16 | TRBD2 | TRBJ2-3 | TRBV29-1 | NA | CSIWGGLADGTDTQYF | TGCAGCATTTGGGGGGGACTAGCGGATGGCACAGATACGCAGTATTTT
14 | TRBD2 | TRBJ2-7 | TRBV28 | few | CASSSRTSGCEQYF | TGTGCCAGCAGTAGCCGGACTAGCGGGTGCGAGCAGTACTTC
16 | TRBD1 | TRBJ1-5 | TRBV7-2 | NA | CASSLRVSGGSQPQHF | TGTGCCAGCAGCTTAAGAGTGTCAGGGGGTAGTCAGCCCCAGCATTTT
14 | NA | TRBJ2-3 | TRBV7-8 | NA | CASSLAPSTGTQYF | TGTGCCAGCAGCTTAGCGCCCTCCACAGGTACGCAGTATTTT
13 | NA | TRBJ2-1 | TRBV7-2 | once | CASSVSGDNEQFF | TGTGCCAGCAGCGTTAGCGGTGACAATGAGCAGTTCTTC
14 | NA | TRBJ2-5 | TRBV11-2 | NA | CASSFNAGQETQYF | TGTGCCAGCAGCTTTAATGCAGGGCAAGAGACCCAGTACTTC
11 | NA | TRBJ2-7 | TRBV29-1 | many | CSATHSYEQYF | TGCAGCGCTACCCACTCCTACGAGCAGTACTTC
12 | NA | TRBJ1-1 | TRBV7-9 | once | CASSLKAGAAFF | TGTGCCAGCAGCTTAAAGGCGGGGGCAGCTTTCTTT
13 | NA | TRBJ2-5 | TRBV2 | few | CASSQGVQETQYF | TGTGCCAGCAGCCAGGGAGTCCAAGAGACCCAGTACTTC
13 | TRBD2 | TRBJ2-7 | TRBV25-1 | NA | CASSGDYPYEQYF | TGTGCCAGCAGTGGGGACTACCCATACGAGCAGTACTTC
17 | NA | TRBJ1-1 | TRBV7-9 | NA | CASSLRSGGAIRLEAFF | TGTGCCAGCAGCTTACGATCCGGGGGCGCGATAAGGTTGGAAGCTTTCTTT
17 | TRBD2 | TRBJ2-3 | TRBV4-1 | NA | CASSLGRGGGAADTQYF | TGCGCCAGCAGCCTGGGAAGGGGCGGGGGGGCCGCAGATACGCAGTATTTT
15 | NA | TRBJ2-1 | TRBV29-1 | NA | CSVEAESGSYNEQFF | TGCAGCGTTGAAGCGGAATCGGGCTCCTACAATGAGCAGTTCTTC
17 | NA | TRBJ2-1 | TRBV11-3 | NA | CASRLGPVYSAYNEQFF | TGTGCCAGCAGATTGGGCCCAGTCTACAGTGCCTACAATGAGCAGTTCTTC
14 | TRBD1 | TRBJ2-7 | TRBV5-1 | NA | CASGSGTGWYEQYF | TGCGCCAGCGGTTCCGGGACAGGGTGGTACGAGCAGTACTTC
18 | NA | TRBJ2-4 | TRBV4-1 | many | CASSPVRQARGGKNIQYF | TGCGCCAGCAGCCCTGTTAGACAGGCCCGCGGGGGCAAAAACATTCAGTACTTC
14 | NA | TRBJ2-1 | TRBV5-6 | many | CASSLERIYNEQFF | TGTGCCAGCAGCTTGGAAAGGATCTACAATGAGCAGTTCTTC
13 | NA | TRBJ2-6 | TRBV14 | few | CASSQPWANVLTF | TGTGCCAGCAGCCAGCCGTGGGCCAACGTCCTGACTTTC
13 | TRBD1 | TRBJ1-4 | TRBV7-8 | NA | CASTPQGYEKLFF | TGTGCCAGCACCCCACAGGGGTATGAAAAACTGTTTTTT
14 | NA | TRBJ2-7 | TRBV7-2 | many | CASSFSVSSYEQYF | TGTGCCAGCAGCTTTAGCGTCAGCTCCTACGAGCAGTACTTC
11 | NA | TRBJ2-4 | TRBV6-5 | few | CASSRDQVQYF | TGTGCCAGCAGCCGGGACCAGGTTCAGTACTTC
14 | NA | TRBJ2-7 | TRBV3-1 | once | CASRDHHSRNEQYF | TGTGCCAGCAGGGACCATCACTCCAGAAATGAGCAGTACTTC
12 | NA | TRBJ2-5 | TRBV3-1 | NA | CASSQAHETQYF | TGTGCCAGCAGCCAAGCTCACGAGACCCAGTACTTC
11 | NA | TRBJ1-2 | TRBV29-1 | NA | CSVGSISGYTF | TGCAGCGTTGGATCCATCTCGGGCTACACCTTC
16 | NA | TRBJ2-2 | TRBV4-2 | many | CASSQDAASPNGELFF | TGTGCCAGCAGCCAAGATGCTGCGTCTCCAAACGGGGAGCTGTTTTTT
15 | TRBD2 | TRBJ2-3 | TRBV7-2 | NA | CASSRSREGPDTQYF | TGTGCCAGCAGCCGATCCCGGGAGGGACCAGATACGCAGTATTTT
15 | TRBD2 | TRBJ2-1 | TRBV9 | NA | CASSVVAGAGNEQFF | TGTGCCAGCAGCGTGGTGGCGGGAGCAGGGAATGAGCAGTTCTTC
13 | NA | TRBJ2-7 | TRBV13 | many | CASSLQSSYEQYF | TGTGCCAGCAGCTTACAGAGCTCCTACGAGCAGTACTTC
13 | NA | TRBJ1-1 | TRBV25-1 | NA | CASSVQPNTEAFF | TGTGCCAGCAGTGTACAACCAAACACTGAAGCTTTCTTT
15 | NA | TRBJ2-7 | TRBV5-1 | many | CASSFSGTLGYEQYF | TGCGCCAGCAGCTTTTCCGGGACACTGGGTTACGAGCAGTACTTC
15 | TRBD1 | TRBJ1-2 | TRBV25-1 | NA | CASSARQGLNYGYTF | TGTGCCAGCAGTGCTCGACAGGGACTGAACTATGGCTACACCTTC
20 | TRBD2 | TRBJ2-3 | TRBV27 | many | CASSLFPGTLAGGRGDTQYF | TGTGCCAGCAGTTTATTCCCAGGAACCCTAGCGGGAGGGCGGGGAGATACGCAGTATTTT
12 | NA | TRBJ2-5 | TRBV20-1 | NA | CSASFSVETQYF | TGCAGTGCTAGCTTTTCTGTTGAGACCCAGTACTTC
16 | TRBD2 | TRBJ2-5 | TRBV11-3 | NA | CASSLGERAAGETQYF | TGTGCCAGCAGCTTAGGGGAACGGGCAGCGGGGGAGACCCAGTACTTC
14 | NA | TRBJ2-2 | TRBV12-3/TRBV12-4 | few | CASTPRANTGELFF | TGTGCCAGCACCCCGCGAGCGAACACCGGGGAGCTGTTTTTT
17 | TRBD2 | TRBJ2-5 | TRBV2 | few | CASSEGAGVSPGETQYF | TGTGCCAGCAGTGAAGGTGCGGGGGTCTCCCCGGGAGAGACCCAGTACTTC
15 | TRBD1 | TRBJ1-2 | TRBV12-3/TRBV12-4 | few | CASSPTNRGYYGYTF | TGTGCCAGCAGTCCTACCAACAGGGGTTACTATGGCTACACCTTC
15 | TRBD1 | TRBJ2-5 | TRBV5-8 | NA | CASSSPGQGAKTQYF | TGTGCCAGCAGTTCTCCGGGACAGGGGGCGAAGACCCAGTACTTC
18 | NA | TRBJ2-1 | TRBV14 | NA | CASSHQRSAGSSYNEQFF | TGTGCCAGCAGCCACCAGAGAAGTGCCGGGAGCTCCTACAATGAGCAGTTCTTC
14 | NA | TRBJ1-2 | TRBV27 | NA | CASSSRTEIYGYTF | TGTGCCAGCAGTTCCAGGACGGAAATTTATGGCTACACCTTC
19 | NA | TRBJ1-6 | TRBV5-1 | once | CASSLEFMARENYNSPLHF | TGCGCCAGCAGCTTGGAATTCATGGCTCGGGAAAACTATAATTCACCCCTCCACTTT
12 | NA | TRBJ1-5 | TRBV20-1 | few | CSAGRRTQPQHF | TGCAGTGCTGGCCGTAGGACTCAGCCCCAGCATTTT
12 | NA | TRBJ1-2 | TRBV24-1 | NA | CATSDAGYGYTF | TGTGCCACCAGTGATGCAGGCTATGGCTACACCTTC
15 | NA | TRBJ2-1 | TRBV18 | few | CASSPTSTFSNEQFF | TGTGCCAGCTCACCGACTAGTACGTTTTCCAATGAGCAGTTCTTC
15 | NA | TRBJ2-5 | TRBV5-4 | many | CASSRDPLTAETQYF | TGTGCCAGCAGCCGTGACCCTCTTACCGCGGAGACCCAGTACTTC
14 | NA | TRBJ2-5 | TRBV6-1 | NA | CASSDRAGGETQYF | TGTGCCAGCAGTGACAGGGCCGGAGGGGAGACCCAGTACTTC
16 | TRBD1 | TRBJ2-1 | TRBV7-2 | NA | CASSLFLGTGYYEQFF | TGTGCCAGCAGCTTATTCTTGGGGACAGGGTATTATGAGCAGTTCTTC
13 | NA | TRBJ2-3 | TRBV5-1 | many | CASLNGATDTQYF | TGCGCCAGCCTGAATGGGGCCACAGATACGCAGTATTTT
17 | TRBD1 | TRBJ1-6 | TRBV18 | NA | CASSPLPGQGNNSPLHF | TGTGCCAGCTCACCACTCCCCGGACAGGGCAATAATTCACCCCTCCACTTT
11 | NA | TRBJ2-7 | TRBV25-1 | once | CASSVWAEQYF | TGTGCCAGCAGTGTCTGGGCCGAGCAGTACTTC